This T cell receptor (beta chain) was sequenced during a study of shared clonotypes between healthy human individuals (dated by TCRdb to 2020 to 2021). Background for the entire study: The cohort comprised two women and a few men aged 18 to 49 years. For each donor, three plates each were used for CD4 naive and CD4 memory, two plates were used for CD8 naive, and one plate was used for CD8 memory. Blood TCR repertoires of roughly five healthy adults were deeply sequenced to estimate repertoire size and the extent of clonotype sharing between individuals. To increase sequencing depth and limit assay-specific biases, different laboratories used diverse techniques to prepare libraries and sequence TCR repertoires. Each donor's leukapheresis produced roughly between about 0.85 and 10 billion PBMCs. The investigation overall reported the following: Sampling was limited to blood, and TCR repertoires in tissue likely differ from TCR repertoires in blood. Compared with non-shared clonotypes, the clonotypes found in all four sorted-subset donors had higher generation probabilities. Because the study included only a small number of donors, the genetic and exposure-history diversity represented was limited. Incomplete sequencing was indicated by rarefaction of sorted-subset datasets, despite the large sequencing depth. Sharing across a few donors was observed for 4.5% to 6.5% of naive CD4, less than 4% of naive CD8, 2% to 2.5% of memory CD4, and roughly 0.43% of memory CD8 clonotypes. Estimated clonotype richness was generally larger for naive than for memory subsets. Based on pairwise subsampling, the degree of clonotype sharing among donors was expected to be affected by sequencing depth.

Using the deep immunoSEQ assay, multiplex PCR amplified TCR CDR3 regions from genomic DNA. Extracted genomic DNA from each cell subset was spread evenly across all wells of several immunoSEQ 96-well plates, with each plate serving as a replicate. For sorted subsets, about 200 ng genomic DNA, equal to about 30,000 T cell genomes, was loaded into each replicate PCR. The purified libraries were quantified using a Qubit 3.0 fluorometer, sized with a Bioanalyzer 2100, and then quantified again using the KAPA Library Quantification kit. A separate single-read 150-cycle Illumina NextSeq 550 flow cell was used to sequence each immunoSEQ 96-well plate. Per the authors' processing: The immunoSEQ output contained only junctional sequences without quality scores, so filtering could not match that applied to full-length reads. To assign V/J genes and CDR3, sequences were annotated using PyIR, a Python wrapper for IgBLAST v1.9, with IMGT germline references. Any read was removed if the V/J assignment was weak (E-value above 1e-6), the CDR3 was missing, or the read contained stop codons, out-of-frame junctions, or ambiguous translated residues. V3J clonotypes were defined by identical inferred V gene, J gene, and CDR3 amino acid sequence. To compute the percentage overlap between repertoires, the number of shared unique clonotypes was divided by the size of the smaller repertoire. Richness of each repertoire was evaluated using RTK rarefaction, the Chao1 estimator, and Recon v2.1 estimates of unobserved clonotypes. Generation probabilities were computed with OLGA for all TCRbeta clonotypes obtained by the gDNA method from several donors. TCRdb provides this immuneACCESS table in a form limited to in-frame rearrangements. Some clones are lacking; in checked studies, under half of them reflect an unresolved V gene, and why the rest are absent is not known. V and J calls plus clone size are reproduced from that table; the DNA served to infer D and trimming. For this sample there are more than 2 million clones; roughly 95% appear just once. Roughly 0.13% of the sample goes to the ten largest clones.

Healthy HIV-negative adults with no recently reported acute infections or vaccinations were included as donors. Only Caucasian adults living in Nashville, Tennessee, USA were represented among the donors. CD4+ T cells were enriched through magnetic negative selection, after which naive cells were positively selected on CD45RA and the remaining negative fraction served as the memory subset. Blood was obtained by leukapheresis, after which PBMCs were separated by Ficoll-Histopaque density gradient centrifugation and cryopreserved in liquid nitrogen vapor phase. Purity and quantity of every magnetically sorted T cell population were checked by analytical flow cytometry. Genomic DNA was isolated from every sorted fraction and measured by UV absorbance on a Nanodrop 2000c. Comments on this clone: The antigen it recognizes is unknown. It has no much larger one-base neighbor in the sample; base qualities were not kept.

The specimen was naive CD4+ T cells sorted from blood. According to the study, the label for this sample's cell subset or site signals: CD45RA+ positively selected. The TCR originated in a man between 18 and 29 years old in good health.

The bases read TGTGCCAGCTCAGGGGAGGTCAGCGAGCAGTACTTC. This yields the protein CASSGEVSEQYF. The rearrangement joined TRBV18 to TRBJ2-7, and the D gene may be TRBD2, 6 bases matching. CDR1 KGHSH and CDR2 LQKENI were looked up in the germline V gene. Reading from cysteine to phenylalanine, the CDR3 counts 12 amino acids. The DNA shown is the 36-base CDR3, in frame from base 1. V is pared back by 5 bases and J by 6 bases, with 11 bases lying between the germline termini.